This T cell receptor beta chain was sequenced for a study of blood T cell repertoires in COVID-19. Background on the study: COVID-19 samples from acute and convalescent phases originated in the United States, Italy and Spain. From T cells, B-cell-depleted T cells, or PBMCs came the material, which was cDNA or gDNA.

The authors' processing: Reference gene primer amplification gave nucleated cell count estimates. Generated by immunoSEQ multiplex PCR, the TCRdb table keeps only in-frame clones and is missing some. The V and J calls and clone size come from that table; D and trimming were worked out from the DNA. This sample has some 230,000 clones, with 84% found just once. Germline CDR1 is LNHDA and CDR2 is SQIVND (reference sequence). The CDR3 runs 13 residues. The V end was cut by 5 bases, the J end by 5 bases, with 12 bases between. This chain joins TRBV19 and TRBJ1-2; D not resolved. This TCR derives from a woman aged 55-69 years who had recovered from COVID-19. Sequenced sample: peripheral blood. The CDR3 is CASSLGRNYGYTF. CDR3 nucleotides: TGTGCCAGTAGTTTGGGCAGAAATTATGGCTACACCTTC.